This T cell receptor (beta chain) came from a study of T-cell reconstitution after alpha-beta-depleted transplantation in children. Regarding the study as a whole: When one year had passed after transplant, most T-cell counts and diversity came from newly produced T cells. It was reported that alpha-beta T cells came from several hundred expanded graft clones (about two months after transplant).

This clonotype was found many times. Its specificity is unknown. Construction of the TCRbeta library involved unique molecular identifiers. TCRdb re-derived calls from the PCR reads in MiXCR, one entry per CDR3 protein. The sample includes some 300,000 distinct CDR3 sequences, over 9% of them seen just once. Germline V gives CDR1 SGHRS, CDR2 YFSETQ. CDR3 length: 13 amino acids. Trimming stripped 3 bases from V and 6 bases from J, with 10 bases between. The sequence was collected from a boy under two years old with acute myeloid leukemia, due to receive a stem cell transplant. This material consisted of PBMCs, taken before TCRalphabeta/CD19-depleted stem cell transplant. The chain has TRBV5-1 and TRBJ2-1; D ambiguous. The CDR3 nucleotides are TGCGCCAGCAGCTGGCCCCCAGGCAATGAGCAGTTCTTC. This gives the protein CASSWPPGNEQFF. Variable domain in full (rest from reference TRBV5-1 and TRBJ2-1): KAGVTQTPRYLIKTRGQQVTLSCSPISGHRSVSWYQQTPGQGLQFLFEYFSETQRNKGNFPGRFSGRQFSNSRSEMNVSTLELGDSALYLCASSWPPGNEQFFGPGTRLTVL.